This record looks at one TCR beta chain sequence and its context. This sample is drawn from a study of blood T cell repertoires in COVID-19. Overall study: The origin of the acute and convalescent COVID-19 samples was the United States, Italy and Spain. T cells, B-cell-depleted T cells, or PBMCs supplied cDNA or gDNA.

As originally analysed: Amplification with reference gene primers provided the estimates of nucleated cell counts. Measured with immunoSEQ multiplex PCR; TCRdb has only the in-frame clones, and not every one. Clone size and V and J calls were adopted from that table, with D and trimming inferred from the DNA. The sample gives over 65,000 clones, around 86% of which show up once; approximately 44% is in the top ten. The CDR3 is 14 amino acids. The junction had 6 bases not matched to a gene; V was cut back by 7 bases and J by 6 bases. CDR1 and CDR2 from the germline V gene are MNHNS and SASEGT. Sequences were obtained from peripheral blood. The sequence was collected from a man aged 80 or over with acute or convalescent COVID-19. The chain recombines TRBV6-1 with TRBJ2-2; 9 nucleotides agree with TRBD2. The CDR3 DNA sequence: TGTGCCAGCATGAGGGCTAGCGGGGCCGGGGAGCTGTTTTTT. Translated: CASMRASGAGELFF.